The clone carrying this TCR beta chain was seen at least ten times. This record comes from a study of regulatory T cells in long-lasting Graves disease. V was trimmed by 1 base and J by 9 bases, leaving 12 bases between them. CDR1 and CDR2 (germline): LGHDT, YNNKEL (reference sequence). This CDR3 is built from 14 residues. Researchers made TCR beta libraries by using iRepertoire HTBI primers and running Arm-PCR on CDR3 regions. Each CDR3 protein is one row after TCRdb ran MiXCR on the multiplex PCR reads. Altogether about 320,000 distinct CDR3 sequences are present, 18% being singletons, with the ten largest covering around 36%. The time point was: newly diagnosed GD, antithyroid drugs for less than 3 months. The TCR library was prepared using RNA isolated from PBMCs.

The clonotype originates from a female donor with Graves disease. The sample here was peripheral blood mononuclear cells (PBMCs), taken at new diagnosis, from a patient treated with antithyroid drugs. This chain links TRBV3-1 with TRBJ2-2; D is perhaps TRBD1 (6 bases). CDR3 loop: CASSQAGVAWELFF. The CDR3 bases are TGTGCCAGCAGCCAAGCAGGGGTGGCATGGGAGCTGTTTTTT. Full variable domain (rest looked up from reference TRBV3-1 and TRBJ2-2): DTAVSQTPKYLVTQMGNDKSIKCEQNLGHDTMYWYKQDSKKFLKIMFSYNNKELIINETVPNRFSPKSPDKAHLNLHINSLELGDSAVYFCASSQAGVAWELFFGEGSRLTVL.